One sample yielded the 11 T cell receptor beta chains listed below, sequenced in a study of OX40 agonist ivuxolimab in advanced cancers. Sequencing was performed with immunoSEQ multiplex PCR; in TCRdb, only in-frame clones are kept and a portion is missing. This sample carries some 79,000 clones, 90% to 95% of them seen once, and the ten largest clones take roughly 0.45%. Sequences were derived from CD4+ or CD8+ T cells sorted from blood, sampled in a trial of the OX40 agonist ivuxolimab. The receptors originated from an adult with an advanced solid tumor such as melanoma, head and neck, liver or kidney cancer.

This clone was seen only a few times. The chain couples TRBV29-1 to TRBJ2-7, with no clear D. From germline, CDR1 is SQVTM and CDR2 ANQGSEA. Trimming pared 4 bases from V and 6 bases from J, leaving 16 bases between. This CDR3 has 13 residues. In DNA, the CDR3 is TGCAGCGTTGTTTGGCTGTCTACTTCCGAGCAGTACTTC. Its protein product is CSVVWLSTSEQYF.

The V call is TRBV30, the J call TRBJ1-6, with no clear D. The germline gives CDR1 GTSNPN, CDR2 SVGIG (reference sequence). V lost 0 bases, J lost 0 bases, and 6 bases lay in between. The CDR3 length is 15 residues. The CDR3 sequence: CAWSVLSSYNSPLHF. As DNA, the CDR3 is TGTGCCTGGAGTGTGCTGAGCTCCTATAATTCACCCCTCCACTTT. Based on the CDR3 plus reference TRBV30 and TRBJ1-6, the full variable domain is SQTIHQWPATLVQPVGSPLSLECTVEGTSNPNLYWYRQAAGRGLQLLFYSVGIGQISSEVPQNLSASRPQDRQFILSSKKLLLSDSGFYLCAWSVLSSYNSPLHFGNGTRLTVT.

CDR3 sequence (DNA): TGTGCCAGCAGCTCAACTAGTGAAGGGGAGACCCAGTACTTC. Amino acids: CASSSTSEGETQYF. The V and J genes are TRBV7-9 and TRBJ2-5, with D possibly being TRBD2 (5 bases). The CDR3 has 14 residues. Germline CDR1 SEHNR, CDR2 FQNEAQ (reference sequence). V was cut by 4 bases and J by 5 bases, with 14 bases left in between. Complete variable domain (other parts from reference TRBV7-9 and TRBJ2-5): DTGVSQNPRHKITKRGQNVTFRCDPISEHNRLYWYRQTLGQGPEFLTYFQNEAQLEKSRLLSDRFSAERPKGSFSTLEIQRTEQGDSAMYLCASSSTSEGETQYFGPGTRLLVL.

V usage is TRBV7-8 and J usage is TRBJ2-7, with D maybe TRBD1 (5 bases). V was shortened by 1 base and J by 2 bases, with 9 bases between the two germline ends. Germline values: CDR1 SGHVS, CDR2 FQNEAQ. The CDR3 covers 14 residues. CDR3 loop: CASSLGGAPYEQYF. CDR3 bases: TGTGCCAGCAGCTTAGGTGGGGCCCCCTACGAGCAGTACTTC.

CDR3 residues: CASSKVRPRNYGYTF. The CDR3 DNA reads as TGTGCCAGCAGCAAAGTTCGGCCCAGGAACTATGGCTACACCTTC. This chain links TRBV21-1 with TRBJ1-2; TRBD1 is the table's D call and was not checked against the DNA. TRBV21-1 represents a pseudogene. This CDR3 has 15 amino acids.

The CDR3 is CASSPPTDTQYF. The CDR3, as DNA: TGTGCCAGCAGCCCGCCTACAGATACGCAGTATTTT. J is TRBJ2-3 and V is TRBV9; D is undetermined. The CDR3 has 12 amino acids. Germline V lookup: CDR1 SGDLS, CDR2 YYNGEE. Trimming cost V 4 bases and J 3 bases, with 6 bases left between them.

The V and J genes are TRBV7-2 and TRBJ2-2, with D perhaps assigned TRBD1 or TRBD2 (6 bases each). CDR3 length equals 15 residues. The V end was cut by 7 bases, the J end by 3 bases, with 15 bases between. Germline V lookup: CDR1 SGHTA, CDR2 FQGNSA. The CDR3 spells CASMMRRGDTGELFF. The CDR3 bases are TGTGCCAGCATGATGAGGAGGGGGGACACCGGGGAGCTGTTTTTT.

The chain employs TRBV5-1 and TRBJ1-2; 11 bases are shared with TRBD1. Germline loops: CDR1 SGHRS, CDR2 YFSETQ. CDR3 length equals 16 residues. V lost 4 bases to trimming and J lost 7 bases; unmatched junction nucleotides: 12. Here the CDR3 reads CASSPPGTGGQSGYTF. DNA for the CDR3: TGCGCCAGCAGCCCACCCGGGACAGGGGGTCAATCTGGCTACACCTTC. Variable domain in full (rest from reference TRBV5-1 and TRBJ1-2): KAGVTQTPRYLIKTRGQQVTLSCSPISGHRSVSWYQQTPGQGLQFLFEYFSETQRNKGNFPGRFSGRQFSNSRSEMNVSTLELGDSALYLCASSPPGTGGQSGYTFGSGTRLTVV.

Concerning this clone itself: It is unclear where the CDR3 begins or ends on the DNA, so no DNA is shown, and the CDR3 is as TCRdb lists it. The rearrangement uses TRBV6-5 and TRBJ1-4; the table's TRBD1 call for D was not verified on the DNA. Ends included, the CDR3 has 15 residues. Germline lookup yields CDR1 MNHEY and CDR2 SVGAGI. CDR3 protein: CASSSSREGGEKLFF.

The chain joins TRBV5-1 to TRBJ1-2; 7 bases map to TRBD1. CDR3 length: 13 amino acids. Germline values: CDR1 SGHRS, CDR2 YFSETQ. The V gene end was trimmed by 6 bases and the J gene end by 7 bases; junction bases not matched to a gene: 9. CDR3 DNA sequence: TGCGCCAGCAACCTTGCGCCAGGGGGTGGCTACACCTTC. Protein sequence: CASNLAPGGGYTF.

This sequence joins TRBV18 and TRBJ1-2; TRBD1 matches 7 bases. Germline V gene sequence: CDR1 KGHSH, CDR2 LQKENI. The CDR3 has 15 residues. V dropped 0 bases and J dropped 4; count of bases not matched to a gene: 5. The CDR3 reads CASSPPSQGGYGYTF. CDR3 coding DNA: TGTGCCAGCTCACCACCGTCCCAGGGGGGCTATGGCTACACCTTC.